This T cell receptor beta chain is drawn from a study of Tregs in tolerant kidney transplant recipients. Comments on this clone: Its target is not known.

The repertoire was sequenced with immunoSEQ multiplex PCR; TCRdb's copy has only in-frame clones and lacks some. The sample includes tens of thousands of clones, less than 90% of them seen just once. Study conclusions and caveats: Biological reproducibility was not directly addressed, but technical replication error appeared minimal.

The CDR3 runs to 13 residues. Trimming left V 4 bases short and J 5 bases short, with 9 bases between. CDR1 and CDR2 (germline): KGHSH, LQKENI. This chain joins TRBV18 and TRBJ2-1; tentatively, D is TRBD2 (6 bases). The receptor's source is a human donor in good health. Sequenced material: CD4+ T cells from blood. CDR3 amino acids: CASSQGLHNEQFF. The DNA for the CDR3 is TGTGCCAGCTCACAGGGACTGCACAATGAGCAGTTCTTC.